The sample holds a few counts of the clone carrying this T cell receptor (beta chain). The protocol was immunoSEQ multiplex PCR, while the TCRdb copy is restricted to in-frame clones and leaves out a portion. The sample includes a few hundred thousand clones, approximately 90% of them seen just once. J was trimmed by 6 bases and V by 6 bases; bases with no gene match: 0. Germline V gene sequence: CDR1 MRHNA, CDR2 SNTAGT. This CDR3 has 12 amino acids. This sample is drawn from a study of blood T cell repertoires in COVID-19. The clonotype originates from a man in his forties or fifties who had recovered from COVID-19. The rearrangement joins TRBV6-4 to TRBJ2-1; 9 bases map to TRBD1. The sample consisted of PBMCs or T cells enriched from blood (not recorded which). CDR3 sequence: CASRGQGNEQFF. In DNA, the CDR3 is TGTGCCAGCAGGGGACAGGGCAATGAGCAGTTCTTC.